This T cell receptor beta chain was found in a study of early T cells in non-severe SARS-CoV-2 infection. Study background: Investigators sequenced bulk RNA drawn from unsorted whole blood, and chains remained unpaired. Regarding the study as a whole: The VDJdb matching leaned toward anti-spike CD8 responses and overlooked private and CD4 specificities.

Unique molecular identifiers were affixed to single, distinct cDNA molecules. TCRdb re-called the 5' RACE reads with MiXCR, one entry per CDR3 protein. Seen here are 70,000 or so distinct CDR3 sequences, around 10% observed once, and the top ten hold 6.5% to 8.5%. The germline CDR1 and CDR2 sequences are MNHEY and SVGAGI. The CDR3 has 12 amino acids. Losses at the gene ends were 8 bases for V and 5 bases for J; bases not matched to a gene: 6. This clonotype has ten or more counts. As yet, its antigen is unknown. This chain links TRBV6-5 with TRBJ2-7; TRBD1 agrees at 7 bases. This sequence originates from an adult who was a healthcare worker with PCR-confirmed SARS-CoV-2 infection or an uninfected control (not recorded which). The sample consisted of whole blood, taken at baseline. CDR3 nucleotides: TGTGCCAGCTCCCAGGGGGTCCACGAGCAGTACTTC. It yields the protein CASSQGVHEQYF.